This is a list of T cell receptor beta chains from one sample in a study of blood T cell repertoires in COVID-19. Profiled with immunoSEQ multiplex PCR; TCRdb holds only in-frame clones, not every one. The sample records roughly 440,000 clones, about nine tenths being singletons. What was sequenced was peripheral blood. All receptors come from a woman between 50 and 59 years old with COVID-19, enrolled during active disease. Each CDR3 is given with its conserved first and last residue. D genes are given only for firm matches. Some rows mark clone size as missing; the rest say once, few, many or name a class of expanded clone.

j_call: TRBJ1-2; v_call: TRBV25-1; clone_size: -; d_call: -; cdr3_length: 14; cdr3_nt: TGTGCCAGCAGTGACTGGGACATCTTCTATGGCTACACCTTC; cdr3_aa: CASSDWDIFYGYTF
j_call: TRBJ1-1; v_call: TRBV19; clone_size: -; d_call: -; cdr3_length: 14; cdr3_nt: TGTGCCAGTAGTATAGTTGCAAGGGGCCCCGAAGCTTTCTTT; cdr3_aa: CASSIVARGPEAFF
j_call: TRBJ1-5; v_call: TRBV6-5; clone_size: -; d_call: -; cdr3_length: 15; cdr3_nt: TGTGCCAGCAGTTATATGCGGGGGGGGGCCCAGCCCCAGCATTTT; cdr3_aa: CASSYMRGGAQPQHF
j_call: TRBJ1-1; v_call: TRBV5-4; clone_size: -; d_call: TRBD1; cdr3_length: 15; cdr3_nt: TGTGCCAACAGCTCAAAGGGACAGCCGAACACTGAAGCTTTCTTT; cdr3_aa: CANSSKGQPNTEAFF
j_call: TRBJ1-1; v_call: TRBV6-6; clone_size: -; d_call: TRBD1; cdr3_length: 14; cdr3_nt: TGTGCCAGCAGTTCAAGACAGGGGAACACTGAAGCTTTCTTT; cdr3_aa: CASSSRQGNTEAFF
j_call: TRBJ2-1; v_call: TRBV3-1/TRBV3-2; clone_size: -; d_call: -; cdr3_length: 17; cdr3_nt: TGTGCCAGCAGCCAAGATTCCATGCGGGGATCGTACAATGAGCAGTTCTTC; cdr3_aa: CASSQDSMRGSYNEQFF
j_call: TRBJ1-1; v_call: TRBV2; clone_size: -; d_call: TRBD1; cdr3_length: 14; cdr3_nt: TGTGCCAGCAGCAGACAGGGGATTGACACTGAAGCTTTCTTT; cdr3_aa: CASSRQGIDTEAFF
j_call: TRBJ2-3; v_call: TRBV2; clone_size: -; d_call: TRBD2; cdr3_length: 15; cdr3_nt: TGTGCCAGCAGGCAGACTAGCGCGGGCACAGATACGCAGTATTTT; cdr3_aa: CASRQTSAGTDTQYF
j_call: TRBJ1-2; v_call: TRBV5-1; clone_size: -; d_call: -; cdr3_length: 14; cdr3_nt: TGCGCCAGCAGCTTGGCCGCGGGGGGGCGAGGCTACACCTTC; cdr3_aa: CASSLAAGGRGYTF
j_call: TRBJ1-2; v_call: TRBV5-6; clone_size: -; d_call: TRBD1; cdr3_length: 17; cdr3_nt: TGTGCCAGCAGCCCCGGGACAGCGCTGGGGGCTGACTATGGCTACACCTTC; cdr3_aa: CASSPGTALGADYGYTF
j_call: TRBJ2-3; v_call: TRBV3-1/TRBV3-2; clone_size: -; d_call: -; cdr3_length: 15; cdr3_nt: TGTGCCAGCAGCCAAGATCCAGCGAGCGCAGATACGCAGTATTTT; cdr3_aa: CASSQDPASADTQYF
j_call: TRBJ1-4; v_call: TRBV5-5; clone_size: -; d_call: -; cdr3_length: 15; cdr3_nt: TGTGCCAGCAGCTTATTGACAGCAACTAATGAAAAACTGTTTTTT; cdr3_aa: CASSLLTATNEKLFF
j_call: TRBJ1-3; v_call: TRBV2; clone_size: -; d_call: -; cdr3_length: 14; cdr3_nt: TGTGCCATCGTGGGGGGGAAGGGTGGAAACACCATATATTTT; cdr3_aa: CAIVGGKGGNTIYF
j_call: TRBJ1-2; v_call: TRBV6-5; clone_size: few; d_call: TRBD1; cdr3_length: 13; cdr3_nt: TGTGCCAGCAGTCCCGGGACAGGGGTCGGCTACACCTTC; cdr3_aa: CASSPGTGVGYTF
j_call: TRBJ2-1; v_call: TRBV3-1/TRBV3-2; clone_size: -; d_call: TRBD2; cdr3_length: 17; cdr3_nt: TGTGCCAGCAGCCAAGATCGGTGGGGGGGCTCCTACAATGAGCAGTTCTTC; cdr3_aa: CASSQDRWGGSYNEQFF